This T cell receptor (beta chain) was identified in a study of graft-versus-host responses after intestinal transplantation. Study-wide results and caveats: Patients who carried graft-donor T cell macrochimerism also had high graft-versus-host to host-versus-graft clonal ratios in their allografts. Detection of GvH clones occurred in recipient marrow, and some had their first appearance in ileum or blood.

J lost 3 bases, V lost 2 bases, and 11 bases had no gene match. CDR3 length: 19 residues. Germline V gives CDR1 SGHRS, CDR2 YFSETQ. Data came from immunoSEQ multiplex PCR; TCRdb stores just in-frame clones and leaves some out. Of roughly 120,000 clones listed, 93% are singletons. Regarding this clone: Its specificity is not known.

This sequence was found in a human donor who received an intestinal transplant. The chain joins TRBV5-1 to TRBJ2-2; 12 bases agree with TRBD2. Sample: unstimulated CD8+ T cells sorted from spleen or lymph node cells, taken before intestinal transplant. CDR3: CASSFRLAGVVADTGELFF. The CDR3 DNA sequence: TGCGCCAGCAGCTTCCGACTAGCGGGAGTTGTCGCGGACACCGGGGAGCTGTTTTTT.